One TCR beta chain is described in this entry. The sample is drawn from a study of blood T cell repertoires in COVID-19. This CDR3 has 13 residues. V gave up 9 bases and J gave up 5 bases, with 14 bases separating them. CDR1 and CDR2 from the germline V gene are KGHSH and LQKENI. The method was immunoSEQ multiplex PCR; TCRdb's version includes in-frame clones alone and lacks a portion of them. The repertoire holds about 270,000 clones, with about nine tenths as singletons. The chain recombines TRBV18 with TRBJ1-5, with D possibly matching TRBD1 (5 bases). The sequence was collected from a man aged 50 or older with acute or convalescent COVID-19. Sequenced: peripheral blood. CDR3 in DNA: TGTGCCAGTCATCAGGGTAGGGATCAGCCCCAGCATTTT. Translating gives CASHQGRDQPQHF.